The rows below give T cell receptor beta chains drawn from one sample of a study of cytomegalovirus exposure and HLA in healthy donors. Data came from immunoSEQ multiplex PCR; TCRdb stores just in-frame clones and leaves some out. The table shows approximately 89,000 clones, with about 80% occurring only once. The sequenced sample consisted of PBMCs. These receptors came from a human donor in good health. CDR3s include the opening cysteine and the closing phenylalanine or tryptophan.

V: TRBV6-1
CDR3: CASSEAAGSDEQYF

V: TRBV6-1
CDR3: CASSEWGQGSYEQYF

V: TRBV5-1
CDR3: CASSGTGTDTQYF

V: TRBV7-8
CDR3: CASSQTGGTDTQYF

V: TRBV21-1
CDR3: CASSKAGRGVYRELFF

V: TRBV4-2
CDR3: CASSPGDRVTNSGNTIYF

V: TRBV7-7
CDR3: CASSLAGGTQYF

V: TRBV2
CDR3: CASSASLNYGYTF

V: TRBV7-9
CDR3: CASSPGQRYEQYF

V: TRBV4-3
CDR3: CASSQAAPGQGFGNTIYF

V: TRBV7-8
CDR3: CASSLVAGGEETQYF

V: TRBV4-3
CDR3: CASSHGTGYSPLHF

V: TRBV9
CDR3: CASSSSGRAGDTQYF

V: TRBV10-3
CDR3: CATFVGTVGREQYF

V: TRBV27
CDR3: CASSLTSGGTNEQFF

V: TRBV7-8
CDR3: CASSPTSGRRETQYF

V: TRBV4-3
CDR3: CASSGGRDRHTDTQYF

V: TRBV18
CDR3: CASSPRTSGNRVTGELFF

V: TRBV2
CDR3: CASSESGSGIGETQYF

V: TRBV28
CDR3: CASSLHTQGLAETQYF

V: TRBV7-2
CDR3: CASSQFSSFEQYF

V: TRBV7-3
CDR3: CASSLSGSSYNEQFF

V: TRBV9
CDR3: CASSPRGLDNEQFF

V: TRBV5-6
CDR3: CASSLLGGGAARGYTF

V: TRBV2
CDR3: CASSSRGSGPQHF

V: TRBV29-1
CDR3: CSAFTQGRGPNTEAFF

V: TRBV5-1
CDR3: CASSLAAGTILGEQYF

V: TRBV11-2
CDR3: CASSLARTGELFF

V: TRBV18
CDR3: CASSPPGGYEQYF

V: TRBV11-2
CDR3: CASSLWGGRFFF